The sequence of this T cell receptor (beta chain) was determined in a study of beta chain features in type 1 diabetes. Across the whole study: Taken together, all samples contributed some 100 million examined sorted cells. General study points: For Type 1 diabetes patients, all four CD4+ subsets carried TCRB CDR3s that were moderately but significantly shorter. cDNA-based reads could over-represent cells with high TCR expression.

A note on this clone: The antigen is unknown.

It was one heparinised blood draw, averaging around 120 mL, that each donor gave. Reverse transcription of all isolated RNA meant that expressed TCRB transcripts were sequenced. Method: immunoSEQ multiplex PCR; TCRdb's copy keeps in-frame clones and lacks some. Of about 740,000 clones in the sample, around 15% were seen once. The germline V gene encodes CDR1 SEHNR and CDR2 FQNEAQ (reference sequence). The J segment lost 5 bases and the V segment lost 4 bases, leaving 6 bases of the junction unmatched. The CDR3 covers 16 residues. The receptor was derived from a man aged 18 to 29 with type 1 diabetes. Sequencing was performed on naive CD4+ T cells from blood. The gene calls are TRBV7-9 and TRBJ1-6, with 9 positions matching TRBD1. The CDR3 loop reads CASSSQGAGNNSPLHF. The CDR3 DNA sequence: TGTGCCAGCAGCTCACAGGGGGCCGGTAATAATTCACCCCTCCACTTT.